Reported below is one TCR beta chain. Per the original methods: Cell counts per sample came from amplifying reference gene primers. The data were produced by immunoSEQ multiplex PCR, yet TCRdb's version contains in-frame clones alone and is incomplete. V, J and clone size derive from that table, while D and trimming were established from the DNA sequence. The sample lists roughly 150,000 clones, approximately 91% occurring once. The CDR3 covers 18 residues. V gave up 0 bases and J gave up 5 bases; unmatched junction bases: 9. Germline loops: CDR1 SGHDT, CDR2 YYEEEE. The sample comes from a study of blood T cell repertoires in COVID-19. Study at large: Collection of acute and convalescent COVID-19 samples took place in the United States, Italy and Spain. Sources were T cells, B-cell-depleted T cells, or PBMCs; the material itself was cDNA or gDNA.

The clonotype comes from a man aged 18 to 29 with acute or convalescent COVID-19. This chain connects TRBV5-6 to TRBJ1-4; 11 bases line up with TRBD1. Specimen: peripheral blood. The CDR3 region is CASSLEGQGGWKNEKLFF. In nucleotides, the CDR3 is TGTGCCAGCAGCTTGGAGGGACAGGGGGGATGGAAGAATGAAAAACTGTTTTTT.